In this sample, the clone carrying this T cell receptor beta chain turned up a few times. RNA transcripts provided the source from which TCR beta CDR3 regions were amplified. During a first-round RT-PCR of the TCR CDR3, the HTBI primer set was used. TCRdb re-called the multiplex PCR reads through MiXCR, storing one row per CDR3 protein. The sample lists approximately 220,000 distinct CDR3 sequences; 15% to 20% were seen once. The germline CDR1 and CDR2 sequences are LGHNA and YSLEER. The V end was cut by 1 base, the J end by 6 bases, with 6 bases between. The length of the CDR3 is 12 residues. This entry comes from a study of T cells in Graves' hyperthyroidism and ophthalmopathy. Each diagnosis drew on symptoms, thyroxine, TRAb, thyroid ultrasound and orbital computed tomography findings.

The chain carries TRBV4-3 and TRBJ1-2, with D possibly matching TRBD1 (5 bases). Sample: blood. The receptor comes from a man in his forties with Graves' hyperthyroidism. Here the CDR3 reads CASSQGGNGYTF. The CDR3 coding sequence is TGCGCCAGCAGCCAAGGGGGGAATGGCTACACCTTC.